Below, 30 T cell receptor beta chains from the same sample are listed, as sequenced in a study of spatial heterogeneity in lung cancer. TCRdb re-called the 5' RACE reads with MiXCR, one entry per CDR3 protein. The sample shows around 110,000 distinct CDR3 sequences, 12% of them seen only once. Time point in this sample: blood at routine non-recurrence follow-up after resection. Extraction of whole RNA from tumor, nontumor lung or frozen PBMC preceded unsorted sequencing. Sequenced here: PBMCs, sampled at follow-up. Receptors originate from a male donor with early-stage non-small cell lung cancer.

This clonotype was counted only a few times. This chain joins TRBV24-1 and TRBJ2-1; D may correspond to TRBD1 or TRBD2 (5 bases each). V lost 5 bases to trimming and J lost 2 bases, with 9 bases between them. CDR3 length equals 14 residues. Germline CDR1 is KGHDR and CDR2 is SFDVKD. The CDR3 DNA follows: TGTGCCACCAGTGGAGGGGCCCCCTACAATGAGCAGTTCTTC. Translation: CATSGGAPYNEQFF.

This clonotype turned up a few times. The V and J genes are TRBV20-1 and TRBJ2-3; weak D call: TRBD2 (6 bases). This CDR3 spans 15 amino acids. Germline-derived CDR1 and CDR2 are DFQATT and SNEGSKA (reference sequence). The V end was cut by 0 bases, the J end by 0 bases, with 10 bases between. The CDR3 here is CSARELAKSTDTQYF. CDR3 bases: TGCAGTGCTAGAGAGCTAGCGAAGAGCACAGATACGCAGTATTTT.

This clonotype was seen only a few times. The chain employs TRBV20-1 and TRBJ1-6; D is unresolved. CDR3 length: 14 amino acids. V lost 3 bases and J lost 7, with 13 bases in between. Germline values: CDR1 DFQATT, CDR2 SNEGSKA (reference sequence). The CDR3 sequence is CSARNGLLNSPLHF. The CDR3 region has the DNA TGCAGTGCTAGGAACGGTCTGCTGAATTCACCCCTCCACTTT.

Only a few counts were recorded for this clonotype. The V and J genes are TRBV3-1 and TRBJ1-1, with a possible D match to TRBD1 (5 bases). The CDR3 is 13 amino acids. Looked up from germline, CDR1 is LGHDT and CDR2 is YNNKEL (reference sequence). Trimming stripped 3 bases from V and 4 bases from J, with 9 bases between. CDR3: CASSQARVTEAFF. The CDR3 nucleotides read TGTGCCAGCAGCCAGGCCAGGGTCACTGAAGCTTTCTTT.

This clonotype was seen only a few times. This chain joins TRBV25-1 and TRBJ2-5; D uncertain. Trimming took 6 bases from V and 3 from J, leaving 20 bases between them. Germline CDR1 and CDR2: MGHDK and SYGVNS. The CDR3 consists of 16 residues. The CDR3 coding sequence is TGTGCCAGCAGAGTTCCCGTGGGGTATGGAAAAGAGACCCAGTACTTC. Translation: CASRVPVGYGKETQYF.

This clonotype was observed a few times. The chain carries TRBV7-9 and TRBJ1-6; D is possibly TRBD1 (5 bases). From germline, CDR1 is SEHNR and CDR2 FQNEAQ (reference sequence). V lost 5 bases and J lost 8, with 19 bases in between. CDR3 size: 16 residues. CDR3 amino acids: CASSPPLRGEDSPLHF. CDR3 nucleotide sequence: TGTGCCAGCAGCCCTCCGTTGAGGGGCGAGGATTCACCCCTCCACTTT.

The chain has TRBV6-6 and TRBJ2-7, with TRBD1 as a possible D gene (5 bases). The CDR3 runs 14 residues. V was cut by 2 bases and J by 5 bases, with 13 bases left in between. The germline V gene encodes CDR1 MNHNY and CDR2 SVGAGI (reference sequence). In DNA form, the CDR3 reads TGTGCCAGCAGTTACCCCACAGGTTCCCACGAGCAGTACTTC. Its translation: CASSYPTGSHEQYF.

Regarding this clonotype: This sequence may be a read error, since a much larger clone differs from it by one base. V usage is TRBV7-6 and J usage is TRBJ1-6; D perhaps matches TRBD1 (6 bases). In germline, CDR1 is SGHVS, CDR2 FNYEAQ. The CDR3 loop spans 18 amino acids. Here the CDR3 DNA reads TGTACCAGCAGCTTAGGGGGGGATTTCCGGAAAAATAATTCACCCCTCCACTTT. This gives the protein CTSSLGGDFRKNNSPLHF.

This clonotype was recorded at least ten times. The J gene is TRBJ2-7, the V gene TRBV20-1, with D maybe TRBD2 (5 bases). Per the germline V gene, CDR1 is DFQATT and CDR2 is SNEGSKA (reference sequence). V dropped 6 bases and J dropped 3 bases, with 18 bases sitting between them. The CDR3 is 14 amino acids. The CDR3 sequence is CSAQDRGSVYEQYF. CDR3 bases: TGCAGTGCCCAGGACCGAGGGTCTGTCTACGAGCAGTACTTC.

The chain combines TRBV28 with TRBJ1-1, with 7 bases matching TRBD1. Germline V gives CDR1 MDHEN, CDR2 SYDVKM. This CDR3 contains 14 residues. V lost 1 base to trimming and J lost 6 bases; unmatched junction nucleotides: 5. In DNA form, the CDR3 reads TGTGCCAGCAGTTTATCATACAGGGGACCTGAAGCTTTCTTT. Translating it yields CASSLSYRGPEAFF.

The chain uses TRBV27 and TRBJ2-1; perhaps TRBD1 as D (6 bases). V was pared by 6 bases and J by 4 bases, with 16 bases between. The CDR3 spans 15 residues. In germline, CDR1 is MNHEY, CDR2 SMNVEV (reference sequence). CDR3 DNA: TGTGCCAGCAGCCTACAGGGAAAAGGATACAATGAGCAGTTCTTC. Translating gives CASSLQGKGYNEQFF.

This clonotype has a count of ten or more. The V gene is TRBV28, the J gene TRBJ1-4; D gene unclear. CDR1 is MDHEN and CDR2 is SYDVKM in the germline V gene. The CDR3 is 14 residues long. The ends were cut back, 9 bases at V and 7 bases at J, with 18 bases in the middle. The CDR3 coding sequence is TGTGCCAGATTTCGGGCCCCGAGGAGTGAAAAACTGTTTTTT. Its protein is CARFRAPRSEKLFF. Supplemented by reference TRBV28 and TRBJ1-4, the full variable domain reads DVKVTQSSRYLVKRTGEKVFLECVQDMDHENMFWYRQDPGLGLRLIYFSYDVKMKEKGDIPEGYSVSREKKERFSLILESASTNQTSMYLCARFRAPRSEKLFFGSGTQLSVL.

This clonotype was picked up a small number of times. The chain employs TRBV11-1 and TRBJ1-2; 7 nucleotides line up with TRBD1. Germline lookup yields CDR1 SGHAT and CDR2 FQDESV (reference sequence). V shed 5 bases and J 2 bases; nucleotides not matched to a gene: 5. The CDR3 is 14 residues long. CDR3 protein: CASSKDRWNYGYTF. The CDR3 DNA sequence: TGTGCCAGCAGCAAGGACAGGTGGAACTATGGCTACACCTTC.

In its sample, this clonotype was seen many times. The rearrangement uses TRBV5-1 and TRBJ1-6, with 7 nucleotides matching TRBD1. The V and J ends lost 6 bases and 9 bases, in that order; junction bases with no gene match: 9. The germline gives CDR1 SGHRS, CDR2 YFSETQ. CDR3 length equals 14 residues. The CDR3 protein is CASKTGTVGSPLHF. CDR3 in DNA: TGCGCCAGCAAGACCGGGACAGTTGGTTCACCCCTCCACTTT.

This clonotype was picked up a small number of times. Here the CDR3 DNA reads TGTGCCAGCAGCTCAGAGTACAACTCTGGAAACACCATATATTTT. The encoded protein is CASSSEYNSGNTIYF. The rearrangement links TRBV7-2 to TRBJ1-3; D gene ambiguous. Germline V gives CDR1 SGHTA, CDR2 FQGNSA. Trimming took 4 bases from V and 0 from J, leaving 10 bases between them. This CDR3 is 15 amino acids long.

This clonotype was seen only a few times. The chain has TRBV12-3 or TRBV12-4 and TRBJ1-6; 9 bases fit TRBD1. After removal of 6 bases from V and 7 bases from J, the junction contained 1 base not matched to a gene. CDR3 length: 13 residues. The CDR3 nucleotides read TGTGCCAGCAGCACAGGGGGCAATTCACCCCTCCACTTT. Its protein is CASSTGGNSPLHF.

This sequence joins TRBV5-1 and TRBJ2-2; 8 bases line up with TRBD1. Trimming took 1 base from V and 1 from J; bases not matched to a gene: 12. CDR3 length equals 19 residues. The V gene's germline CDR1 is SGHRS and CDR2 YFSETQ. DNA for the CDR3: TGCGCCAGCAGCTTGACCCTAGGACAGGGACGGCTGAACACCGGGGAGCTGTTTTTT. This gives the protein CASSLTLGQGRLNTGELFF.

This clonotype has at least ten counts. The J gene is TRBJ1-2, the V gene TRBV4-3; TRBD1 might be the D (6 bases). From germline, CDR1 is LGHNA and CDR2 YSLEER. V was clipped by 0 bases and J by 5 bases, with 16 bases between them. There are 16 residues in the CDR3. CDR3 nucleotides: TGCGCCAGCAGCCAAGACGCCAGGGGCGCAGGGTATGGCTACACCTTC. Its translation is CASSQDARGAGYGYTF.

The chain carries TRBV2 and TRBJ2-7, with 7 nucleotides matching TRBD1. V was clipped by 4 bases and J by 12 bases; unmatched bases: 6. The CDR3 is 11 amino acids. Germline V CDR1 and CDR2: SNHLY, FYNNEI. The CDR3 DNA is TGTGCCAGCAGTGTCGACAGGGATCCGTACTTC. This gives the protein CASSVDRDPYF.

The chain joins TRBV6-2 or TRBV6-3 to TRBJ1-5; 7 positions match TRBD1. V dropped 2 bases and J dropped 0; count of bases not matched to a gene: 16. CDR1 is MNHEY and CDR2 is SVGEGT in the germline V gene. CDR3 length: 20 residues. CDR3 sequence: CASSYDISRAGTASNQPQHF. DNA of the CDR3: TGTGCCAGCAGTTACGATATATCCCGTGCCGGGACAGCTAGCAATCAGCCCCAGCATTTT.

The V gene is TRBV5-1, the J gene TRBJ2-1; 8 nucleotides align to TRBD2. Per germline, CDR1 SGHRS and CDR2 YFSETQ. The CDR3 is made up of 16 amino acids. J was trimmed by 6 bases and V by 4 bases; bases with no gene match: 12. This chain's CDR3 is CASSPTGGGVGNEQFF. The CDR3 coding sequence is TGCGCCAGCAGCCCCACCGGGGGGGGTGTGGGCAATGAGCAGTTCTTC.

This clonotype has a handful of counts. The chain recombines TRBV28 with TRBJ1-3; D uncertain. The CDR3 is 15 residues long. The germline V and J ends were trimmed by 2 bases and 0 bases, with 8 bases remaining between them. The germline CDR1 and CDR2 sequences are MDHEN and SYDVKM. Here the CDR3 DNA reads TGTGCCAGCAGTTTAGTACACCCCTCTGGAAACACCATATATTTT. Translating gives CASSLVHPSGNTIYF.

This clonotype showed up just a few times. This chain connects TRBV7-9 to TRBJ2-7; the match to TRBD2 covers 12 bases. The trim removed 3 bases at V and 2 bases at J, leaving 17 bases unmatched. CDR1 and CDR2 from the germline V gene are SEHNR and FQNEAQ (reference sequence). This CDR3 spans 20 amino acids. Here the CDR3 reads CASSFKRTSGDRGVTYEQYF. In DNA, the CDR3 is TGTGCCAGCAGCTTTAAGCGGACTAGCGGGGACAGGGGTGTGACCTACGAGCAGTACTTC.

There are many counts of this clonotype. This chain joins TRBV5-1 and TRBJ1-2; 11 nucleotides agree with TRBD1. Germline values: CDR1 SGHRS, CDR2 YFSETQ. The ends lost 4 bases at V and 6 bases at J; junction bases unmatched: 5. This CDR3 comprises 14 residues. The CDR3 DNA sequence: TGCGCCAGCAGCCGGGGACAGGGGGAGGATGGCTACACCTTC. It yields the protein CASSRGQGEDGYTF.

This clonotype was seen many times. The rearrangement links TRBV5-4 to TRBJ2-2; D tentatively reads TRBD1 or TRBD2 (5 bases each). The germline CDR1 and CDR2 sequences are SGHNT and YYREEE (reference sequence). V lost 2 bases to trimming and J lost 0 bases, with 11 bases between them. The CDR3 extends over 16 amino acids. CDR3 region: CASSLAGTTNTGELFF. The CDR3 coding sequence is TGTGCCAGCAGCTTAGCCGGGACGACGAACACCGGGGAGCTGTTTTTT.

This rearrangement joins TRBV9 to TRBJ2-3, with D tentatively TRBD1 (6 bases). This CDR3 region has 14 residues. CDR1 is SGDLS and CDR2 is YYNGEE in the germline V gene. The V gene lost 6 bases and the J gene lost 2 bases, with 13 bases spanning the gap. The CDR3 coding sequence is TGTGCCAGCACTTCGGGACATCTCACAGATACGCAGTATTTT. Its protein is CASTSGHLTDTQYF.

CDR3 protein: CASSSGQNYEQYF. The CDR3 coding sequence is TGTGCCAGCAGTTCGGGACAAAACTACGAGCAGTACTTC. The chain has TRBV28 and TRBJ2-7, with a tentative D call TRBD1 (6 bases). In germline, CDR1 is MDHEN, CDR2 SYDVKM. CDR3 length: 13 residues. Deletions cut 4 bases from V and 3 bases from J, with 10 bases between.

Many counts were recorded for this clonotype. The rearrangement joins TRBV5-4 to TRBJ2-6; 8 bases map to TRBD1. Germline loops: CDR1 SGHNT, CDR2 YYREEE (reference sequence). Germline trimming cut 3 bases from V and 2 bases from J; bases unmatched to any gene: 1. This CDR3 spans 15 amino acids. This CDR3 reads CASSSQGAGANVLTF. In DNA, the CDR3 is TGTGCCAGCAGCTCACAGGGGGCTGGGGCCAACGTCCTGACTTTC.

This clonotype was picked up many times. The chain has TRBV3-1 and TRBJ2-3; D is perhaps TRBD1 or TRBD2 (5 bases each). The germline V gene encodes CDR1 LGHDT and CDR2 YNNKEL (reference sequence). This CDR3 is 13 amino acids long. V was trimmed by 2 bases and J by 6 bases, leaving 9 bases between them. DNA of the CDR3: TGTGCCAGCAGCCAACCCCGGGGCGATACGCAGTATTTT. Protein product: CASSQPRGDTQYF.

This clonotype was counted between two and nine times. This chain uses TRBV7-9 with TRBJ1-4, with 9 bases that match TRBD1. The CDR3 contains 14 residues. Germline V gene data show CDR1 as SEHNR and CDR2 as FQNEAQ (reference sequence). V lost 5 bases to trimming and J lost 4 bases; unmatched junction nucleotides: 2. Written as DNA, the CDR3 is TGTGCCAGCAGCAAGGACAGGGGTAATGAAAAACTGTTTTTT. Protein: CASSKDRGNEKLFF. Drawing the rest from reference TRBV7-9 and TRBJ1-4, the complete variable domain is DTGVSQNPRHKITKRGQNVTFRCDPISEHNRLYWYRQTLGQGPEFLTYFQNEAQLEKSRLLSDRFSAERPKGSFSTLEIQRTEQGDSAMYLCASSKDRGNEKLFFGSGTQLSVL.